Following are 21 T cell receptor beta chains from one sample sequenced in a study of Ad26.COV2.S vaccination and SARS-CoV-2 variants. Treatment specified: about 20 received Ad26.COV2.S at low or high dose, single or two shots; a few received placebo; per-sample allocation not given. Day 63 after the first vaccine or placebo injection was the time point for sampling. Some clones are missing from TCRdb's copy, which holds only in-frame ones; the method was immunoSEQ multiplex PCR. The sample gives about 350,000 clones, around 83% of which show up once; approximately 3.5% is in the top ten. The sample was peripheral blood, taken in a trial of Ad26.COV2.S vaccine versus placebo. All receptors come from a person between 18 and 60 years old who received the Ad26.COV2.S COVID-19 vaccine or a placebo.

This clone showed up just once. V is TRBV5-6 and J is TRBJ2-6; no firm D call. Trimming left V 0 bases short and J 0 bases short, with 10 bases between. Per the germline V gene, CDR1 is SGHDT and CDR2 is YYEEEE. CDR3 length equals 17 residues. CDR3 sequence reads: CASSLGTFPSGANVLTF. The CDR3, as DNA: TGTGCCAGCAGCTTGGGTACCTTTCCCTCTGGGGCCAACGTCCTGACTTTC. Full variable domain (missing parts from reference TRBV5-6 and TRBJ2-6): DAGVTQSPTHLIKTRGQQVTLRCSPKSGHDTVSWYQQALGQGPQFIFQYYEEEERQRGNFPDRFSGHQFPNYSSELNVNALLLGDSALYLCASSLGTFPSGANVLTFGAGSRLTVL.

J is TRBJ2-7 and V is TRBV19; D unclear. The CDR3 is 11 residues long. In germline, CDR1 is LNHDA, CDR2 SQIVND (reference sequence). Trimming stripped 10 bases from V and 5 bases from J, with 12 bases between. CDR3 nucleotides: TGTGCCACCTCCGACTGGGACGAGCAGTACTTC. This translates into CATSDWDEQYF.

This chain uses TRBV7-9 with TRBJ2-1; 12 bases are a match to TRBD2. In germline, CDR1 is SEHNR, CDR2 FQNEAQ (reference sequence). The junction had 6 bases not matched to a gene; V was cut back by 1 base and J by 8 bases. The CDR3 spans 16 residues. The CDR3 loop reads CASSLVPSGGAHEQFF. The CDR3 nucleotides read TGTGCCAGCAGCTTAGTTCCTAGCGGGGGGGCCCATGAGCAGTTCTTC.

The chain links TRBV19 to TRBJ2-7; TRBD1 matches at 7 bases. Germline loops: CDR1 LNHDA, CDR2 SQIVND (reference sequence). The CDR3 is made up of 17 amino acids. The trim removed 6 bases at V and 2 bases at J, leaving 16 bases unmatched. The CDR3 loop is CASSPKLTGTVAYEQYF. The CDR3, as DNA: TGTGCCAGTAGCCCAAAGCTTACCGGGACAGTGGCCTACGAGCAGTACTTC.

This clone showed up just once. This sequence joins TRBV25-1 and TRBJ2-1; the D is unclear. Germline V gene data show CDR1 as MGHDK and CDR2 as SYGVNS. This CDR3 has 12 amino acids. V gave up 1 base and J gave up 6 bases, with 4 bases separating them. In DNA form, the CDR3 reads TGTGCCAGCAGTGAATCCACCAATGAGCAGTTCTTC. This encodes CASSESTNEQFF.

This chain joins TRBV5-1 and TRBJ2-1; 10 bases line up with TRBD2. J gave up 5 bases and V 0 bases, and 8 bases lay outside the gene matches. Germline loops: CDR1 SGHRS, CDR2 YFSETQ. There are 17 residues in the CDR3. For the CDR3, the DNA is TGCGCCAGCAGCTTGGTCCCCCCAGCGGGGGGGAACAATGAGCAGTTCTTC. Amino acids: CASSLVPPAGGNNEQFF.

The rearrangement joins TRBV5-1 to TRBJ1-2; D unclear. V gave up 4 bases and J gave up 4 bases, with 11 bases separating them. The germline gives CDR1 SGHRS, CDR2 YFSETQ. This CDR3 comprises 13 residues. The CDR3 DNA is TGCGCCAGCAGCCCCGAGGGATCCTATGGCTACACCTTC. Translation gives CASSPEGSYGYTF. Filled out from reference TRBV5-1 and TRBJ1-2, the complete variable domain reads KAGVTQTPRYLIKTRGQQVTLSCSPISGHRSVSWYQQTPGQGLQFLFEYFSETQRNKGNFPGRFSGRQFSNSRSEMNVSTLELGDSALYLCASSPEGSYGYTFGSGTRLTVV.

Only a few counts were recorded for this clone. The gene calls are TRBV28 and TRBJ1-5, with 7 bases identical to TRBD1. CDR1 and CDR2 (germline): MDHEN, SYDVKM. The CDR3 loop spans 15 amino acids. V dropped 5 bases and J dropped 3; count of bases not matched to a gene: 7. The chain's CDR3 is CASSARQGNNQPQHF. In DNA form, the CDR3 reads TGTGCCAGCAGTGCTAGACAGGGCAACAATCAGCCCCAGCATTTT.

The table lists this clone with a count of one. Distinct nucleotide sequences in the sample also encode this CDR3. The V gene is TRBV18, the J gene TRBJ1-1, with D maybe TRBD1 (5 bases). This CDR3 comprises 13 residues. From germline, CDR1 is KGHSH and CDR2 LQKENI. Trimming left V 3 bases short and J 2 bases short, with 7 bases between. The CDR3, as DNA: TGTGCCAGCTCACCGGGGACTAACACTGAAGCTTTCTTT. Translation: CASSPGTNTEAFF.

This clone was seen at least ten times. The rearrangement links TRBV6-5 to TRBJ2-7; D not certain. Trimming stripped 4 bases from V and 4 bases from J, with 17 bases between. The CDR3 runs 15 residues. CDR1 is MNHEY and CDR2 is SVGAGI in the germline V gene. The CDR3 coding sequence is TGTGCCAGCAGTTTTTCACCAGACACCCCATACGAGCAGTACTTC. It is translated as CASSFSPDTPYEQYF.

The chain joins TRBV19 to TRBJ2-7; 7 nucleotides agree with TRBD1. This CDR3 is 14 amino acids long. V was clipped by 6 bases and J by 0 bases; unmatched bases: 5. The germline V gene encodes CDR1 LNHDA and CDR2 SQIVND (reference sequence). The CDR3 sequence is CASRTRGSSYEQYF. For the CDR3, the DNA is TGTGCCAGTAGGACCAGGGGGAGCTCCTACGAGCAGTACTTC. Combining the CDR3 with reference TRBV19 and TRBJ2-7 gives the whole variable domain DGGITQSPKYLFRKEGQNVTLSCEQNLNHDAMYWYRQDPGQGLRLIYYSQIVNDFQKGDIAEGYSVSREKKESFPLTVTSAQKNPTAFYLCASRTRGSSYEQYFGPGTRLTVT.

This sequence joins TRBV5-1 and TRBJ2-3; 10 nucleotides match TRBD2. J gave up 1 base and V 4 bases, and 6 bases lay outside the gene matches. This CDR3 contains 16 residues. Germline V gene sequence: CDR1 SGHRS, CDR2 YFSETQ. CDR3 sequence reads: CASSPTGTSGTDTQYF. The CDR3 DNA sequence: TGCGCCAGCAGCCCTACCGGGACTAGCGGCACAGATACGCAGTATTTT.

Written as DNA, the CDR3 is TGTGCCAGCAGCCCCCGGACACTCCGCGGGGAGCTGTTTTTT. Translating it yields CASSPRTLRGELFF. The chain carries TRBV28 and TRBJ2-2, with D perhaps matching TRBD1 (5 bases). The CDR3 contains 14 residues. Trimming removed 6 bases from V and 7 bases from J, with 15 bases in between. Germline V gene lookup returns CDR1 MDHEN and CDR2 SYDVKM.

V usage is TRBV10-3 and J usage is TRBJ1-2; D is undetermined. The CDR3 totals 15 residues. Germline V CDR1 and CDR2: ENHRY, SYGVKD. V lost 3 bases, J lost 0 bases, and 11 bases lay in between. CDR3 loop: CAISDGFRTNYGYTF. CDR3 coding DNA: TGTGCCATCAGTGATGGATTTCGGACTAACTATGGCTACACCTTC.

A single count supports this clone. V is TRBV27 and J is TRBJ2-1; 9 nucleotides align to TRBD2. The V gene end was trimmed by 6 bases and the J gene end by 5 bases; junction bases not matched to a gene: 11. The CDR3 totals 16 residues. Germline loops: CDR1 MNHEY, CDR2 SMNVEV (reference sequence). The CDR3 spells CASSPRSGGFDNEQFF. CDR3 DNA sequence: TGTGCCAGCAGCCCCAGGAGCGGGGGGTTCGACAATGAGCAGTTCTTC.

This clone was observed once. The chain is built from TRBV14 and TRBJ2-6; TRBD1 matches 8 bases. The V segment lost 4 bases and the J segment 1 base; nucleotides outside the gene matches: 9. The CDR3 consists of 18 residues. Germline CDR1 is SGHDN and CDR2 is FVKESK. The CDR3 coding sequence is TGTGCCAGCAGCCGTAGACAGGGGTTATTTTCTGGGGCCAACGTCCTGACTTTC. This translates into CASSRRQGLFSGANVLTF.

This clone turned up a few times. In nucleotides, the CDR3 is TGTGCCAGCAGCTTTTTAAGGGTCGGTATGGGTGAAAAACTGTTTTTT. It codes for CASSFLRVGMGEKLFF. V is TRBV11-1 and J is TRBJ1-4; no clear D. Germline CDR1 is SGHAT and CDR2 is FQDESV (reference sequence). V was clipped by 3 bases and J by 7 bases, with 18 bases between them. The CDR3 has 16 amino acids.

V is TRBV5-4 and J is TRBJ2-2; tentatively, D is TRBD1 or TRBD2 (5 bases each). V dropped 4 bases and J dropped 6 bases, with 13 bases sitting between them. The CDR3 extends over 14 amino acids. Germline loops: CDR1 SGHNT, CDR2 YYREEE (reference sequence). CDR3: CASSGQQGAGELFF. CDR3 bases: TGTGCCAGCAGCGGGCAGCAGGGAGCCGGGGAGCTGTTTTTT.

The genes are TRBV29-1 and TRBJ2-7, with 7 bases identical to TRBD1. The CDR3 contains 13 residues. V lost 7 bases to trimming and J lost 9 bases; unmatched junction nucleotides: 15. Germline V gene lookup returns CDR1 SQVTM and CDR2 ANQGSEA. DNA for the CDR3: TGCAGCGCCCAACGACAGGGAGCCATAGGGCAGTACTTC. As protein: CSAQRQGAIGQYF.

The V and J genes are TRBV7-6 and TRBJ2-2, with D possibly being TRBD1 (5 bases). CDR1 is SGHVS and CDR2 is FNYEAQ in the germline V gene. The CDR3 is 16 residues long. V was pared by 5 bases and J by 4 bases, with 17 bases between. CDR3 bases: TGTGCCAGCAGCGATCTTCAGGGCGGTGGCACCGGGGAGCTGTTTTTT. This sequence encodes CASSDLQGGGTGELFF.

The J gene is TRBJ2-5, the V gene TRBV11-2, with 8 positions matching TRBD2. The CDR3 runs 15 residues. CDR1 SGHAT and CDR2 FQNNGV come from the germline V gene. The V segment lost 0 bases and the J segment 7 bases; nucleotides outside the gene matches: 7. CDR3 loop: CASSLDRGGWGTQYF. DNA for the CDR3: TGTGCCAGCAGCTTAGACCGGGGGGGATGGGGGACCCAGTACTTC.